The 14 T cell receptor beta chains reported below all come from one sample, sequenced in a study of blood T cell repertoires in COVID-19. Generated by immunoSEQ multiplex PCR, the TCRdb table keeps only in-frame clones and is missing some. This sample has around 200,000 clones, with approximately 80% found just once. Sequencing was done on a sample of peripheral blood. These receptor sequences come from a human donor in a cohort sampled during active COVID-19.

This sequence joins TRBV7-8 and TRBJ1-1; 8 nucleotides line up with TRBD1. Looked up from germline, CDR1 is SGHVS and CDR2 is FQNEAQ. The trim removed 0 bases at V and 1 base at J, leaving 10 bases unmatched. The CDR3 length is 18 residues. The CDR3 DNA is TGTGCCAGCAGCTTAGCGTTTCAGGGGGCCGAGAAGAACACTGAAGCTTTCTTT. Protein sequence: CASSLAFQGAEKNTEAFF.

The table lists this clone with a few counts. The chain is built from TRBV4-1 and TRBJ1-1; D remains unclear. Per germline, CDR1 MGHRA and CDR2 YSYEKL. The CDR3 runs to 12 residues. Trimming stripped 6 bases from V and 1 base from J, with 6 bases between. This chain's CDR3 is CASSPGNTEAFF. The CDR3 bases are TGCGCCAGCAGTCCCGGGAACACTGAAGCTTTCTTT.

This clone has only a few counts. This sequence joins TRBV4-1 and TRBJ1-1, with D possibly being TRBD1 (6 bases). V was trimmed by 4 bases and J by 6 bases, leaving 15 bases between them. CDR3 length: 14 residues. Per the germline V gene, CDR1 is MGHRA and CDR2 is YSYEKL. The CDR3 coding sequence is TGCGCCAGCAGCCCCCACAGGGCTAGGCCTGAAGCTTTCTTT. Translation: CASSPHRARPEAFF.

The chain uses TRBV5-1 and TRBJ2-5; maybe TRBD2 (7 bases). The CDR3 covers 15 residues. V lost 4 bases and J 5 bases, leaving 18 bases between the germline ends. Germline CDR1 SGHRS, CDR2 YFSETQ. Here the CDR3 DNA reads TGCGCCAGCAGCCCTGGGGGGGGGCAGGCGGAGACCCAGTACTTC. This translates into CASSPGGGQAETQYF.

V gene TRBV10-3 combines with J gene TRBJ1-6, with 8 nucleotides matching TRBD1. Germline V lookup: CDR1 ENHRY, CDR2 SYGVKD. The junction had 15 bases not matched to a gene; V was cut back by 11 bases and J by 0 bases. The CDR3 extends over 18 amino acids. The DNA for the CDR3 is TGTGCCTCCTTGAACGCGGACAGGGCCAGCTCCTATAATTCACCCCTCCACTTT. This sequence encodes CASLNADRASSYNSPLHF.

The chain couples TRBV3-1 (or the pseudogene TRBV3-2) to TRBJ1-2; 8 bases map to TRBD1. The CDR3 contains 14 residues. The junction had 8 bases not matched to a gene; V was cut back by 3 bases and J by 8 bases. CDR1 LGHDT and CDR2 YNNKEL come from the germline V gene (reference sequence). Written as DNA, the CDR3 is TGTGCCAGCAGCCACCCGACAGGGGAGAAAGGCTACACCTTC. Residues: CASSHPTGEKGYTF.

This chain links TRBV6-5 with TRBJ1-2, with a weak D call TRBD1 (5 bases). This CDR3 is 15 amino acids long. The V gene's germline CDR1 is MNHEY and CDR2 SVGAGI. The V end lost 4 bases, the J end lost 3 bases, and 15 bases lay between the germline ends. The CDR3 DNA reads TGTGCCAGCAGTTCCCAGACAGTAGGGTACTATGGCTACACCTTC. Translating it yields CASSSQTVGYYGYTF.

The chain uses TRBV6-5 and TRBJ2-1, with a possible D match to TRBD1 (6 bases). CDR3 length equals 15 residues. Per the germline V gene, CDR1 is MNHEY and CDR2 is SVGAGI. Trimming took off 6 bases at V and 2 bases at J, with 14 bases between the two ends. CDR3 DNA sequence: TGTGCCAGCAGCGGACAGCCAGGTACCTACAATGAGCAGTTCTTC. Encoded protein: CASSGQPGTYNEQFF.

The genes are TRBV5-6 and TRBJ1-5; D gene unclear. Germline V lookup: CDR1 SGHDT, CDR2 YYEEEE. The CDR3 sequence is 14 residues long. Trimming removed 5 bases from V and 0 bases from J, with 9 bases in between. DNA of the CDR3: TGTGCCAGCAGTTCGGGAGTTAGCAATCAGCCCCAGCATTTT. It codes for CASSSGVSNQPQHF.

The chain has TRBV11-2 and TRBJ2-7, with a tentative D call TRBD1 (6 bases). The V and J ends lost 4 bases and 3 bases respectively, with 10 bases between them. Germline lookup yields CDR1 SGHAT and CDR2 FQNNGV. There are 13 residues in the CDR3. The CDR3 sequence is CASSSGHRYEQYF. In DNA, the CDR3 is TGTGCCAGCAGCTCGGGACACCGCTACGAGCAGTACTTC. The full variable domain, rest sourced from reference TRBV11-2 and TRBJ2-7, is EAGVAQSPRYKIIEKRQSVAFWCNPISGHATLYWYQQILGQGPKLLIQFQNNGVVDDSQLPKDRFSAERLKGVDSTLKIQPAKLEDSAVYLCASSSGHRYEQYFGPGTRLTVT.

This rearrangement joins TRBV29-1 to TRBJ2-7, with 12 bases identical to TRBD2. CDR1 is SQVTM, CDR2 ANQGSEA, per germline. The ends lost 4 bases at V and 3 bases at J; junction bases unmatched: 7. The length of the CDR3 is 15 residues. The CDR3 sequence: CSVVGGTSGLYEQYF. CDR3 sequence (DNA): TGCAGCGTTGTGGGGGGGACTAGCGGGCTCTACGAGCAGTACTTC.

A few counts support this clone. The chain links TRBV7-3 to TRBJ1-1; 8 nucleotides align to TRBD1. Germline values: CDR1 SGHTA, CDR2 FQGTGA. The CDR3 consists of 16 residues. The junction had 13 bases not matched to a gene; V was cut back by 5 bases and J by 5 bases. The CDR3 nucleotides are TGTGCCAGCAGCCCTCAGGGACCGACAGGGGTAACTGAAGCTTTCTTT. Amino acids: CASSPQGPTGVTEAFF.

This chain uses TRBV3-1 (or the pseudogene TRBV3-2) with TRBJ2-3; a weak D match, TRBD1 (6 bases). Trimming stripped 4 bases from V and 4 bases from J, with 9 bases between. Germline V gene lookup returns CDR1 LGHDT and CDR2 YNNKEL (reference sequence). The CDR3 has 13 residues. The CDR3 spells CASSLPGADTQYF. The CDR3 DNA sequence: TGTGCCAGCAGCCTCCCAGGGGCAGATACGCAGTATTTT.

This chain joins TRBV27 and TRBJ2-7; D not resolved. The germline V gene has CDR1 MNHEY and CDR2 SMNVEV (reference sequence). This CDR3 spans 12 amino acids. Trimming left V 7 bases short and J 6 bases short, with 13 bases between. As DNA, the CDR3 is TGTGCCAGCATGGAGATCTCTGGCGAGCAGTACTTC. Amino acids: CASMEISGEQYF.